This T cell receptor (beta chain) is drawn from a study of follicular helper T cells after annual influenza vaccination. Germline V CDR1 and CDR2: LGHNA, YSLEER. The ends were cut back, 5 bases at V and 0 bases at J, with 11 bases in the middle. The CDR3 totals 14 residues. Clones were sequenced by immunoSEQ multiplex PCR, and TCRdb holds only the in-frame ones, with some missing. The sample lists about 11,000 clones; 70% to 85% were seen once. The chain recombines TRBV4-3 with TRBJ2-7; the D is unclear. The source material was CXCR5- memory CD4+ T cells sorted from blood, sampled 6 weeks after influenza vaccination. The clonotype was recovered from an adult who received the influenza vaccine. CDR3: CASSSSVDSYEQYF. The CDR3, as DNA: TGCGCCAGCAGCTCCTCTGTGGACTCCTACGAGCAGTACTTC.